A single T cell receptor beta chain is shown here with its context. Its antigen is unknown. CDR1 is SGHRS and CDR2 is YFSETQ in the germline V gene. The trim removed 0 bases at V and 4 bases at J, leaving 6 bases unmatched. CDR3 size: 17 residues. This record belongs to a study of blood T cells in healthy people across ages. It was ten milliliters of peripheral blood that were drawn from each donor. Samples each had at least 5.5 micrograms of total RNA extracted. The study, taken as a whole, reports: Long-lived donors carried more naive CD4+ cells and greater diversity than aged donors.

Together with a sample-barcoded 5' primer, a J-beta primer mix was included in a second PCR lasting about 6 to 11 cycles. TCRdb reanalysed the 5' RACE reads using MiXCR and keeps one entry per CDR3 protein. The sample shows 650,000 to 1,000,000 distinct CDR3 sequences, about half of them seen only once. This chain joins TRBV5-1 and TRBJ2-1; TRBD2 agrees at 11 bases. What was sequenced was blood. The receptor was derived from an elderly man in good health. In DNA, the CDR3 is TGCGCCAGCAGCTTGGCGACTAGCGGGGCGGTATACAATGAGCAGTTCTTC. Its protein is CASSLATSGAVYNEQFF.